This TCR beta chain was recorded in a study of regulatory dendritic cells for organ transplantation. Across the whole study: Dendritic cell cultures received LPS on day 6. Study results and limitations: Memory T cells were less diverse than naive, with memory CD8+ most oligoclonal. The authors noted considerable between-person heterogeneity in alloreactive memory CD8+ cells.

This clone was picked up a small number of times. Its antigen is still unknown. TCRdb keeps only in-frame clones here, not all; method: immunoSEQ multiplex PCR. The profile shows more than 15,000 clones, less than 80% of them singletons. J was trimmed by 5 bases and V by 3 bases; bases with no gene match: 12. The CDR3 extends over 16 amino acids. The germline gives CDR1 KGHSH, CDR2 LQKENI. Allogeneic regulatory or mature dendritic cells were co-cultured for under six days with CFSE-labeled sorted T cells at 1:10. V is TRBV18 and J is TRBJ2-5; 7 bases fit TRBD2. The sequence was collected from a human donor in good health. What was sequenced was memory CD4+ T cells from blood cultured with regulatory dendritic cells. As to subset: CD45RO+ memory T cells. In DNA, the CDR3 is TGTGCCAGCTCACCTAGTGGGGGAGGGCCGATGGAGACCCAGTACTTC. This sequence encodes CASSPSGGGPMETQYF.